This passage covers 3 T cell receptor beta chains from one sample sequenced in a study of stem cell transplantation in POMP-related autoinflammatory disease. Produced via immunoSEQ multiplex PCR; TCRdb's table is partial and in-frame only. This sample has roughly 70,000 clones; just over 90% occur once, and the top ten carry about 0.71%. This sample comprised CD4+ T cells from PBMCs, obtained after stem cell transplantation. Receptors originate from a human patient with POMP-related autoinflammation and immune dysregulation (PRAID). The graft donor may have contributed some T cells.

DNA for the CDR3: TGTGCCAGCAGCCGAGGACTAGCGGGGAGCACAGATACGCAGTATTTT. Translation gives CASSRGLAGSTDTQYF. The chain has TRBV14 and TRBJ2-3, with TRBD2 matching over 12 bases. The CDR3 has 16 residues. CDR1 SGHDN and CDR2 FVKESK come from the germline V gene. The junction had 2 bases not matched to a gene; V was cut back by 4 bases and J by 0 bases.

The chain uses TRBV2 and TRBJ1-3; D gene uncertain. The CDR3 totals 15 residues. The germline V and J ends were trimmed by 6 bases and 0 bases, with 12 bases remaining between them. CDR1 is SNHLY, CDR2 FYNNEI, per germline. The chain's CDR3 is CASRVGANSGNTIYF. DNA of the CDR3: TGTGCCAGCAGGGTGGGAGCAAACTCTGGAAACACCATATATTTT.

The rearrangement uses TRBV2 and TRBJ1-2, with D tentatively TRBD1 (6 bases). From germline, CDR1 is SNHLY and CDR2 FYNNEI. This CDR3 spans 13 amino acids. V was shortened by 3 bases and J by 4 bases, with 9 bases between the two germline ends. In nucleotides, the CDR3 is TGTGCCAGCAGTGAGGGGGCGAGCTATGGCTACACCTTC. It is translated as CASSEGASYGYTF.